These T cell receptor beta chains were read from a single sample in a study of blood T cells in healthy people across ages. TCRdb used MiXCR to reprocess the 5' RACE reads, holding one entry per CDR3 protein. Seen here are 800,000 or so distinct CDR3 sequences, less than 80% observed once, and the top ten hold about 30%. Sequenced input: blood. The receptors derive from a man aged 30 to 39 in good health. Both conserved end residues are part of each CDR3. A D gene is named only where the DNA matches it firmly. Not all rows give a size; the values are once, few, many and, for expanded clones, a class.

.,TRBV20-1,TRBD1,TRBJ1-4,TGCAGTGCCAGACAGGGATCGGGGGAAAAACTGTTTTTT,CSARQGSGEKLFF
.,TRBV30,TRBD2,TRBJ2-1,TGTGCCTGGAGCACGGGGCTAGCGGGGGGGAATGAGCAGTTCTTC,CAWSTGLAGGNEQFF
.,TRBV20-1,.,TRBJ1-6,TGCAGTGCGATAACCAATTCACCCCTCCACTTT,CSAITNSPLHF
few,TRBV7-2,.,TRBJ2-3,TGTGCCAGCAGCTCCGCCCACCTCAGAATGGCGGGGCTTTTGTATTTT,CASSSAHLRMAGLLYF
few,TRBV11-2,.,TRBJ1-2,TGTGCCAGCAGCCTATATAGCAGAGGCTTTTATGGCTACACCTTC,CASSLYSRGFYGYTF
.,TRBV4-3,TRBD1,TRBJ2-4,TGCGCCAGCAGCCAAGTTTCGGGACAGCAAGGAAACATTCAGTACTTC,CASSQVSGQQGNIQYF
few,TRBV10-3,TRBD1,TRBJ2-3,TGTGCCATCAGTGAGTCGGACAGGGGCACAGATACGCAGTATTTT,CAISESDRGTDTQYF
few,TRBV5-5,TRBD1,TRBJ2-1,TGTGCCAGCAGCTCAGGCGGACAGGGACCAAGGGGGGAGCAGTTCTTC,CASSSGGQGPRGEQFF
.,TRBV6-2/TRBV6-3,TRBD1,TRBJ2-3,TGTGCCAGCAGTTTTACAAGACAGGGCGCGAAAAGCCTTAGCACAGATACGCAGTATTTT,CASSFTRQGAKSLSTDTQYF
few,TRBV4-2,.,TRBJ2-7,TGTGCCAGCAGCCAAGACCGGCGCTCCTACGAGCAGTACTTC,CASSQDRRSYEQYF
.,TRBV3-1,.,TRBJ1-2,TGTGCCAGCAGCCAGGAAGCGGTGCGCTATGGCTGCACCTTC,CASSQEAVRYGCTF
.,TRBV7-2,.,TRBJ2-7,TGTGCCAGCAGCTTAGTGGTGAGGGGCTACGAGCAGTACTTC,CASSLVVRGYEQYF
.,TRBV28,TRBD1,TRBJ1-2,TGTGCCAGCAGTTTGGGACAGGGGGCTCGGGGCTATGGCTACACCTTC,CASSLGQGARGYGYTF
few,TRBV27,.,TRBJ2-7,TGTGCCAGCAGCTCCACCGGGGTGGGCGACGAGCAGTACTTC,CASSSTGVGDEQYF
.,TRBV7-8,TRBD1,TRBJ2-7,TGTGCCAGCAGCTCGGGACAGGGTAGGCGCGAGCAGTACTTC,CASSSGQGRREQYF
few,TRBV7-3,.,TRBJ1-5,TGTGCCAGCAGCTTACCTTGGACAAAGGCCCTCCAGAGCCAGCCCCAGCATTTT,CASSLPWTKALQSQPQHF
few,TRBV20-1,.,TRBJ1-1,TGCAGTGCTCCACGACCTCCCACCCCTGAAGCTTTCTTT,CSAPRPPTPEAFF
.,TRBV3-1,.,TRBJ2-2,TGTGCCAGCAGCCCAGACGGCCGCAGACGAAACACCGGGGAGCTGTTTTTT,CASSPDGRRRNTGELFF
few,TRBV7-6,TRBD2,TRBJ2-1,TGTGCCAGCAGTGGGGCCGGGGGGGCCACGGGTAATGAGCAGTTCTTC,CASSGAGGATGNEQFF
few,TRBV12-3/TRBV12-4,TRBD1,TRBJ2-4,TGTGCCAGCAGTTTAGAGGACAGGAACATTCAGTACTTC,CASSLEDRNIQYF
.,TRBV28,.,TRBJ1-4,TGTGCCAGCAGTGAGGGGAGCTTCGTCGAAAAACTGTTTTTT,CASSEGSFVEKLFF
.,TRBV7-2,.,TRBJ2-7,TGTGCCAGCAGCTTAGCCCCGGGGATGGGCGAGCAGTACTTC,CASSLAPGMGEQYF
once,TRBV29-1,.,TRBJ2-1,TGCAGCGTTGAAGGAGGGGGGGCTTTTGAGCAGTTCTTC,CSVEGGGAFEQFF
.,TRBV4-3,TRBD2,TRBJ2-1,TGCGCCAGCAGCCAAGGGGGCGGGGGGGCTTGGTATGAGCAGTTCTTC,CASSQGGGGAWYEQFF
.,TRBV10-3,.,TRBJ1-2,TGTGCCATCAGTGATTTCGGGGGCGCTGCCCACTATGGCTACACCTTC,CAISDFGGAAHYGYTF
.,TRBV15,.,TRBJ1-4,TGTGCCACCAGCAGAGACAGGGAAGTTCGTGAAAAACTGTTTTTT,CATSRDREVREKLFF
.,TRBV7-2,.,TRBJ2-1,TGTGCCAGCAGCTTAGCGAGGGGGAGGAAAGGGATAAAACCCCGATGGAATGAGCAGTTCTTC,CASSLARGRKGIKPRWNEQFF
.,TRBV5-4,TRBD1,TRBJ2-6,TGTGCCAGCAGTCGACAGGGACCCTCTGGGGCCAACGTCCTGACTTTC,CASSRQGPSGANVLTF
.,TRBV4-2,.,TRBJ2-1,TGTGCCAGCAGCCAAGGCCCCCAAACTCACTTCGATTCTGAGCAGTTCTTC,CASSQGPQTHFDSEQFF
.,TRBV29-1,TRBD1,TRBJ1-4,TGCAGCATAATACAGGGGGGGAATGAAAAACTGTTTTTT,CSIIQGGNEKLFF
.,TRBV29-1,TRBD2,TRBJ2-3,TGCAGCGTTCTTACTAGCGGGGTCGCAGATACGCAGTATTTT,CSVLTSGVADTQYF
few,TRBV28,TRBD2,TRBJ2-3,TGTGCCAGCTCCCCTTTCTATAAGGTGACTAGCGGGTTGTCGTCAGATACGCAGTATTTT,CASSPFYKVTSGLSSDTQYF
.,TRBV4-2,TRBD2,TRBJ2-7,TGTGCCAGCAGCCCCCAACCTCGGACTAGCGGGGGGGTTCCCTACGAGCAGTACTTC,CASSPQPRTSGGVPYEQYF
.,TRBV5-1,.,TRBJ2-7,TGCGCCAGCAGCTTGGTATGGGAAAACTCCTACGAGCAGTACTTC,CASSLVWENSYEQYF
.,TRBV10-3,.,TRBJ2-4,TGTGCCACCCTGGGAGGATCTGGGACCAAAAACATTCAGTACTTC,CATLGGSGTKNIQYF
few,TRBV15,.,TRBJ2-3,TGTGCCACCAGCAGGGCAGGGTTAGATACGCAGTATTTT,CATSRAGLDTQYF
.,TRBV20-1,.,TRBJ2-1,TGCAGTGCTAGATCCGGGACGGACCCATACAATGAGCAGTTCTTC,CSARSGTDPYNEQFF
.,TRBV3-1,.,TRBJ1-5,TGTGCCAGCAGCCAAGGGACTTTCAATCAGCCCCAGCATTTT,CASSQGTFNQPQHF
.,TRBV27,.,TRBJ1-4,TGTGCCAGCACGACCCAGGGCGGGGAAAAACTGTTTTTT,CASTTQGGEKLFF
.,TRBV28,.,TRBJ2-7,TGTGCCAGCAGTTTCCCCTTTTACGAGCAGTACTTC,CASSFPFYEQYF
.,TRBV14,.,TRBJ1-2,TGTGCCAGCAGCCAAGTATCGGGGGCGCTTGGGATCTATGGCTACACCTTC,CASSQVSGALGIYGYTF
.,TRBV11-1,TRBD2,TRBJ2-5,TGTGCCAGCAGCCGAGGGACTAGCGGGGACGAGACCCAGTACTTC,CASSRGTSGDETQYF
few,TRBV6-5,TRBD1,TRBJ2-5,TGTGCCAGCAGAGCGACAGGGCGAGAGACCCAGTACTTC,CASRATGRETQYF
.,TRBV10-3,TRBD1,TRBJ1-6,TGTGCCATCAGGGTAGGGACAGGGATTGAGAATTCACCCCTCCACTTT,CAIRVGTGIENSPLHF
few,TRBV12-3/TRBV12-4,.,TRBJ2-3,TGTGCCAGCAGTTTCCCCGGGCGATCCACAGATACGCAGTATTTT,CASSFPGRSTDTQYF
.,TRBV7-2,.,TRBJ2-5,TGTGCCAGCAGCTTAGGCCTCTGGAGGGCACAAGAGACCCAGTACTTC,CASSLGLWRAQETQYF
few,TRBV9,TRBD2,TRBJ2-5,TGTGCCAGCAGCGCCTTTAGCGGGGGGTTCCAAGAGACCCAGTACTTC,CASSAFSGGFQETQYF
.,TRBV9,TRBD1,TRBJ2-7,TGTGCCAGCAGCATGGGGACAGGCCCCTACGAGCAGTACTTC,CASSMGTGPYEQYF
.,TRBV7-2,.,TRBJ2-5,TGTGCCAGCAGCCCCCGAGGAGGCGGCCAAGAGACCCAGTACTTC,CASSPRGGGQETQYF
few,TRBV29-1,.,TRBJ2-3,TGCAGCGTTGAAGTGGTAGATACGCAGTATTTT,CSVEVVDTQYF
.,TRBV4-2,.,TRBJ1-2,TGTGCCACCTCCTTGGGGGGGGTCCCAAACTATGGCTACACCTTC,CATSLGGVPNYGYTF
few,TRBV25-1,TRBD1,TRBJ1-6,TGTGCCAGCAGAGTCGGGACAGGGCCCTCCTATAATTCACCCCTCCACTTT,CASRVGTGPSYNSPLHF
.,TRBV10-3,.,TRBJ1-1,TGTGCCATCACCGGACAAGACACTGAAGCTTTCTTT,CAITGQDTEAFF
.,TRBV12-3/TRBV12-4,TRBD1,TRBJ1-5,TGTGCCAGCAGTTTATGGACAGGGGTGCAGAGCAATCAGCCCCAGCATTTT,CASSLWTGVQSNQPQHF
few,TRBV3-1,TRBD1,TRBJ1-2,TGTGCCAGCAGCCCGGGACAGCATAACTATGGCTACACCTTC,CASSPGQHNYGYTF